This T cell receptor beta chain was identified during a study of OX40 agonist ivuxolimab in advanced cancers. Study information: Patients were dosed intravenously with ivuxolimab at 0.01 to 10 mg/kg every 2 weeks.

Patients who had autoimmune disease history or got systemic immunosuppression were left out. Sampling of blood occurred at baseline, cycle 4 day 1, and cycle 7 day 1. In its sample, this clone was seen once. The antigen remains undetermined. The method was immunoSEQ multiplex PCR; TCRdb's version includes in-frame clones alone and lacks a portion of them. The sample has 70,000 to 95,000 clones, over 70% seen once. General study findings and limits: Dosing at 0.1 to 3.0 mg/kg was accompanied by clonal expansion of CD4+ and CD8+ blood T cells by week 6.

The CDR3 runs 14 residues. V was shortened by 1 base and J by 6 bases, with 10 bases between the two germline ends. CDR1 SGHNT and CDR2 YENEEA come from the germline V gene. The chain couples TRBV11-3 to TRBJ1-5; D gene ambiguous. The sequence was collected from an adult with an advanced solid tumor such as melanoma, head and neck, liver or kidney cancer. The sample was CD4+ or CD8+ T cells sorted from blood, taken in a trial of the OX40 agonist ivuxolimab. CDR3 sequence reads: CASSLGGAGQPQHF. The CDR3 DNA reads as TGTGCCAGCAGCTTAGGGGGAGCGGGTCAGCCCCAGCATTTT.